This is a list of T cell receptor beta chains from one sample in a study of neurological immune-mediated disorders. TCRdb re-called the 5' RACE reads with MiXCR, one entry per CDR3 protein. The table includes roughly 30,000 distinct CDR3 sequences, less than 8.5% detected once. Source material: PBMCs. All receptors derive from a woman between 50 and 59 years old in good health. CDR3s include the opening cysteine and the closing phenylalanine or tryptophan. D genes are given only for firm matches. The size of a clone is reported for some rows only, either as once, few or many, or as a class for expanded clones.

clone size	D gene	V gene	J gene	CDR3 protein	CDR3 DNA
many	TRBD1	TRBV20-1	TRBJ1-5	CSARGGTGPNQPQHF	TGCAGTGCTAGGGGAGGGACAGGCCCTAATCAGCCCCAGCATTTT
many	NA	TRBV28	TRBJ1-1	CASSFPGAGGTEAFF	TGTGCCAGCAGTTTTCCCGGGGCAGGCGGCACTGAAGCTTTCTTT
many	NA	TRBV18	TRBJ1-3	CASSQARVEGGNTIYF	TGTGCCAGCTCACAGGCTCGTGTGGAAGGTGGAAACACCATATATTTT
many	NA	TRBV7-9	TRBJ2-7	CASRPDGSGYEQYF	TGTGCCAGCAGACCCGACGGTTCGGGGTACGAGCAGTACTTC
many	TRBD2	TRBV29-1	TRBJ2-1	CSVERPGGANEQFF	TGCAGCGTTGAGAGACCCGGGGGGGCCAATGAGCAGTTCTTC
many	TRBD1	TRBV7-2	TRBJ1-5	CASSLVLVGGQPQHF	TGTGCCAGCAGCTTAGTTCTGGTAGGGGGCCAGCCCCAGCATTTT
many	TRBD2	TRBV2	TRBJ2-1	CASSYSGLAGVYNEQFF	TGTGCCAGCAGTTATAGTGGACTAGCGGGGGTTTACAATGAGCAGTTCTTC
many	NA	TRBV12-5	TRBJ2-5	CASLESGQPQETQYF	TGTGCTAGTCTCGAATCCGGACAGCCACAAGAGACCCAGTACTTC
many	NA	TRBV5-6	TRBJ2-3	CASSFQLVGTDTQYF	TGTGCCAGCAGCTTCCAACTGGTTGGCACAGATACGCAGTATTTT
many	NA	TRBV7-2	TRBJ2-3	CASSKSYGDTQYF	TGTGCCAGCAGCAAAAGTTATGGGGATACGCAGTATTTT
many	NA	TRBV7-8	TRBJ1-6	CASSSYSVNTNSPLHF	TGTGCCAGCAGCTCTTACAGCGTTAATACAAATTCACCCCTCCACTTT
many	TRBD1	TRBV5-1	TRBJ1-2	CASSLAGDSYGYTF	TGCGCCAGCAGCTTGGCCGGGGACAGCTATGGCTACACCTTC
many	NA	TRBV3-1	TRBJ2-2	CASSQGGQNTGELFF	TGTGCCAGCAGCCAGGGGGGACAGAACACCGGGGAGCTGTTTTTT
NA	TRBD2	TRBV14	TRBJ2-3	CASSHRTSGGTIFTDTQYF	TGTGCCAGCAGCCACCGGACTAGCGGGGGGACCATATTCACAGATACGCAGTATTTT
medium-sized	NA	TRBV5-1	TRBJ2-2	CASASGAGETGELFF	TGCGCCAGCGCTTCCGGGGCAGGGGAAACCGGGGAGCTGTTTTTT
many	NA	TRBV5-1	TRBJ2-6	CASSPEGANVLTF	TGCGCCAGCAGCCCCGAGGGGGCCAACGTCCTGACTTTC
many	TRBD1	TRBV5-1	TRBJ1-5	CASSLETGDSNQPQHF	TGCGCCAGCAGCTTGGAAACAGGGGATAGCAATCAGCCCCAGCATTTT